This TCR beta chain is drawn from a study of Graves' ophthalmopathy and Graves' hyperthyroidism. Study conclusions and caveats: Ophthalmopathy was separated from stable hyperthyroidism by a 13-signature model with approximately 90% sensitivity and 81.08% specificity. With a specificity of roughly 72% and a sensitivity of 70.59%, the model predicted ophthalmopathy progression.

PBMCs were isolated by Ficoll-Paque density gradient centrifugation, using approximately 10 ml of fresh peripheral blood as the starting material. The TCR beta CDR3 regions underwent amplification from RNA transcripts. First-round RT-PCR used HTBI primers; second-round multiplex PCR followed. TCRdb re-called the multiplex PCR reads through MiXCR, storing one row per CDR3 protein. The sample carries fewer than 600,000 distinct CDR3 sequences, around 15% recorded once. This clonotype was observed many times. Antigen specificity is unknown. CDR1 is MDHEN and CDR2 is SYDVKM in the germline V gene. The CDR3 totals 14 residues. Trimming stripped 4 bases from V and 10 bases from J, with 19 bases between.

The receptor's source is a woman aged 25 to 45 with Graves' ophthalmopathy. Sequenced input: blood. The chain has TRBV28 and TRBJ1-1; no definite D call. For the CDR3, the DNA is TGTGCCAGCAGTTACCAGGCAGGCTTCGGCGGAGCTTTCTTT. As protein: CASSYQAGFGGAFF.